The 20 T cell receptor beta chains below come from one sample, sequenced in a study of blood T cell repertoires in COVID-19. Sequencing was performed with immunoSEQ multiplex PCR; in TCRdb, only in-frame clones are kept and a portion is missing. The table records about 160,000 clones, approximately 87% of them present only once. The sample consisted of peripheral blood. The receptors stem from a woman aged 70-85 years with acute or convalescent COVID-19.

The chain employs TRBV28 and TRBJ2-7; D possibly corresponds to TRBD2 (5 bases). Trimming shortened V by 2 bases and J by 8 bases, and 16 bases separated the two germline ends. The length of the CDR3 is 14 residues. From germline, CDR1 is MDHEN and CDR2 SYDVKM. Here the CDR3 reads CASSLTEQTGKQYF. The CDR3 coding sequence is TGTGCCAGCAGTTTAACCGAACAGACCGGGAAGCAGTACTTC.

The CDR3 here is CASNPGQNTDTQYF. DNA for the CDR3: TGTGCCAGCAACCCGGGACAGAACACAGATACGCAGTATTTT. The chain uses TRBV6-6 and TRBJ2-3; 7 nucleotides match TRBD1. After removal of 7 bases from V and 2 bases from J, the junction contained 6 bases not matched to a gene. The length of the CDR3 is 14 residues. Germline CDR1 reads MNHNY; CDR2 reads SVGAGI (reference sequence).

The chain has TRBV6-2 or TRBV6-3 and TRBJ1-1, with 7 bases lining up with TRBD1. V dropped 3 bases and J dropped 2; count of bases not matched to a gene: 6. Germline CDR1 reads MNHEY; CDR2 reads SVGEGT. This CDR3 region has 15 residues. In DNA, the CDR3 is TGTGCCAGCAGTTATCGCAGGGGGTTCAACACTGAAGCTTTCTTT. As protein: CASSYRRGFNTEAFF.

Of note for this clone: The junction departs from the called germline gene at one end, perhaps through a read error. The CDR3 bases are TGTGCCAGCACCCAAGGACTAGCGGCGAACACCGGGGAGCTGTTTTTT. Its protein product is CASTQGLAANTGELFF. The V and J genes are TRBV14 and TRBJ2-2; 10 bases align to TRBD2. Germline V lookup: CDR1 SGHDN, CDR2 FVKESK. The CDR3 sequence is 16 residues long.

The chain has TRBV11-2 and TRBJ1-5; 7 bases map to TRBD1. This CDR3 contains 13 residues. From germline, CDR1 is SGHAT and CDR2 FQNNGV. V shed 8 bases and J 4 bases; nucleotides not matched to a gene: 5. CDR3 loop: CASSGTDNQPQHF. CDR3 coding DNA: TGTGCCAGCTCCGGGACAGATAATCAGCCCCAGCATTTT.

The chain employs TRBV27 and TRBJ2-7, with D maybe TRBD1 (5 bases). Trimming cost V 6 bases and J 7 bases, with 19 bases left between them. Germline loops: CDR1 MNHEY, CDR2 SMNVEV (reference sequence). This CDR3 comprises 14 residues. Here the CDR3 DNA reads TGTGCCAGCAGCCGGTCCAGGGCTCCTAGGGAGCAGTACTTC. It codes for CASSRSRAPREQYF.

The V call is TRBV5-1, the J call TRBJ2-5, with TRBD1 matching 7 bases. This CDR3 comprises 16 residues. Germline V CDR1 and CDR2: SGHRS, YFSETQ. V lost 4 bases to trimming and J lost 1 base; unmatched junction nucleotides: 10. The DNA for the CDR3 is TGCGCCAGCAGCAGGCAAGGGACAGACCTCCAAGAGACCCAGTACTTC. It is translated as CASSRQGTDLQETQYF. Filled out from reference TRBV5-1 and TRBJ2-5, the complete variable domain reads KAGVTQTPRYLIKTRGQQVTLSCSPISGHRSVSWYQQTPGQGLQFLFEYFSETQRNKGNFPGRFSGRQFSNSRSEMNVSTLELGDSALYLCASSRQGTDLQETQYFGPGTRLLVL.

This clone occurred once. The rearrangement links TRBV29-1 to TRBJ2-4; TRBD2 aligns across 12 bases. J gave up 10 bases and V 0 bases, and 1 base lay outside the gene matches. The CDR3 consists of 13 residues. CDR1 and CDR2 from the germline V gene are SQVTM and ANQGSEA. CDR3 region: CSVEELAGGIQYF. CDR3 nucleotides: TGCAGCGTTGAAGAACTAGCGGGGGGTATTCAGTACTTC.

This chain links TRBV10-3 with TRBJ1-1, with no clear D. This CDR3 is 13 amino acids long. Trimming cost V 2 bases and J 6 bases, with 10 bases left between them. Germline assignment: CDR1 ENHRY and CDR2 SYGVKD. The CDR3, as DNA: TGTGCCATCAGTGAGGGAGAGTACTCTGAAGCTTTCTTT. Its protein product is CAISEGEYSEAFF.

This chain uses TRBV7-3 with TRBJ2-7, with D perhaps TRBD2 (6 bases). The germline V and J ends were trimmed by 1 base and 3 bases, with 10 bases remaining between them. The V gene's germline CDR1 is SGHTA and CDR2 FQGTGA. The length of the CDR3 is 14 residues. CDR3 amino acids: CASSLMGSGYEQYF. The CDR3 DNA is TGTGCCAGCAGCTTAATGGGTAGCGGCTACGAGCAGTACTTC.

This clone was observed once. The chain combines TRBV6-2 or TRBV6-3 with TRBJ1-3, with D uncertain. V lost 7 bases and J 0 bases, leaving 16 bases between the germline ends. The CDR3 spans 16 residues. Looked up from germline, CDR1 is MNHEY and CDR2 is SVGEGT. The CDR3 protein is CASTPVQRSSGNTIYF. Here the CDR3 DNA reads TGTGCCAGCACCCCCGTCCAGCGGAGCTCTGGAAACACCATATATTTT.

Only one count was recorded for this clone. V usage is TRBV7-2 and J usage is TRBJ1-4, with 7 bases identical to TRBD1. This CDR3 contains 15 residues. Per the germline V gene, CDR1 is SGHTA and CDR2 is FQGNSA. Unmatched junction bases numbered 9, after V lost 5 bases and J lost 6 bases. The CDR3 DNA follows: TGTGCCAGCAGCGTGCAGGGGGTAGGGCATGAAAAACTGTTTTTT. It translates to CASSVQGVGHEKLFF.

This CDR3 reads CASSLGDYGYTF. The CDR3 nucleotides are TGCGCCAGCAGCTTGGGCGACTATGGCTACACCTTC. The chain links TRBV5-1 to TRBJ1-2; D ambiguous. Germline values: CDR1 SGHRS, CDR2 YFSETQ. The V gene lost 0 bases and the J gene lost 3 bases, with 3 bases spanning the gap. This CDR3 is built from 12 residues.

The V and J genes are TRBV11-1 and TRBJ2-6, with 7 nucleotides matching TRBD1. The CDR3 loop spans 16 amino acids. Per germline, CDR1 SGHAT and CDR2 FQDESV (reference sequence). After removal of 7 bases from V and 3 bases from J, the junction contained 9 bases not matched to a gene. The CDR3: CASTLDRVRGANVLTF. CDR3 nucleotides: TGTGCCAGCACCCTAGACAGGGTACGTGGGGCCAACGTCCTGACTTTC.

The J gene is TRBJ2-1, the V gene TRBV12-3 or TRBV12-4, with TRBD2 matching 9 bases. With V trimmed by 6 bases and J by 12 bases, 9 bases remained unmatched. The CDR3 sequence is 13 residues long. The CDR3 nucleotides are TGTGCCAGCAGGCGATTAGCGGGAGTCGGGCAGTTCTTC. It encodes CASRRLAGVGQFF.

The chain couples TRBV4-3 to TRBJ2-6, with D perhaps matching TRBD1 (6 bases). This CDR3 has 17 amino acids. Trimming stripped 0 bases from V and 1 base from J, with 10 bases between. Germline-derived CDR1 and CDR2 are LGHNA and YSLEER. The CDR3 spells CASSQEGGQSGANVLTF. The CDR3 bases are TGCGCCAGCAGCCAAGAAGGAGGACAGTCTGGGGCCAACGTCCTGACTTTC.

The chain uses TRBV6-5 and TRBJ1-6; 8 nucleotides align to TRBD1. Losses at the gene ends were 3 bases for V and 10 bases for J; bases not matched to a gene: 8. CDR1 is MNHEY, CDR2 SVGAGI, per germline. The CDR3 is 15 amino acids. The CDR3 bases are TGTGCCAGCAGTTATTCCACAGGGGGACGGTCACCCCTCCACTTT. Its translation is CASSYSTGGRSPLHF.

CDR3 bases: TGCGCCAGCAGCCAAGATGTGGACAGGGGGCGCCGAAATCAGCCCCAGCATTTT. Its translation: CASSQDVDRGRRNQPQHF. The chain links TRBV4-1 to TRBJ1-5; 11 bases line up with TRBD1. In germline, CDR1 is MGHRA, CDR2 YSYEKL. This CDR3 has 18 amino acids. After removal of 0 bases from V and 4 bases from J, the junction contained 8 bases not matched to a gene.

The V and J genes are TRBV30 and TRBJ2-3, with 11 bases lining up with TRBD2. CDR1 is GTSNPN and CDR2 is SVGIG in the germline V gene (reference sequence). This CDR3 has 16 residues. Trimming cost V 2 bases and J 0 bases; bases outside gene matches: 4. This chain's CDR3 is CAWSPLAGVSTDTQYF. CDR3 sequence (DNA): TGTGCCTGGAGTCCACTAGCGGGAGTTAGCACAGATACGCAGTATTTT.

In DNA, the CDR3 is TGTGCCAGCAGCAAAAATTACGAGCAGTACTTC. Translated, it gives CASSKNYEQYF. This chain links TRBV2 with TRBJ2-7; no clear D gene. Between the trimmed V and J ends, which lost 6 bases and 4 bases, there was a span of 7 bases. The CDR3 spans 11 residues. Germline V gene lookup returns CDR1 SNHLY and CDR2 FYNNEI.